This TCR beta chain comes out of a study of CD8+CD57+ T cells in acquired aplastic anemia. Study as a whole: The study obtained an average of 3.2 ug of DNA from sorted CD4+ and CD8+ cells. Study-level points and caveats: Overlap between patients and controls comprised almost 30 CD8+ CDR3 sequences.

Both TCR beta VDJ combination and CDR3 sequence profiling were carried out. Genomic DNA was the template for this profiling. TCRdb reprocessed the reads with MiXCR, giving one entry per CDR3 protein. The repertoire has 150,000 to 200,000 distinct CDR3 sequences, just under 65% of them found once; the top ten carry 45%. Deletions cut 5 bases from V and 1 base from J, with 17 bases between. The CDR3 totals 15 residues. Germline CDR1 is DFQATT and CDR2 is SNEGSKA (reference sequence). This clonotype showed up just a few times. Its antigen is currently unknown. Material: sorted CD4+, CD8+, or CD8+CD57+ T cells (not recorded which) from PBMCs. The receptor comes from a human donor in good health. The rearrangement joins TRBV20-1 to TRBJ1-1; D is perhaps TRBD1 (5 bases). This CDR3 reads CSASGTQTGNTEAFF. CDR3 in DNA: TGCAGTGCTTCAGGGACCCAAACGGGGAACACTGAAGCTTTCTTT.